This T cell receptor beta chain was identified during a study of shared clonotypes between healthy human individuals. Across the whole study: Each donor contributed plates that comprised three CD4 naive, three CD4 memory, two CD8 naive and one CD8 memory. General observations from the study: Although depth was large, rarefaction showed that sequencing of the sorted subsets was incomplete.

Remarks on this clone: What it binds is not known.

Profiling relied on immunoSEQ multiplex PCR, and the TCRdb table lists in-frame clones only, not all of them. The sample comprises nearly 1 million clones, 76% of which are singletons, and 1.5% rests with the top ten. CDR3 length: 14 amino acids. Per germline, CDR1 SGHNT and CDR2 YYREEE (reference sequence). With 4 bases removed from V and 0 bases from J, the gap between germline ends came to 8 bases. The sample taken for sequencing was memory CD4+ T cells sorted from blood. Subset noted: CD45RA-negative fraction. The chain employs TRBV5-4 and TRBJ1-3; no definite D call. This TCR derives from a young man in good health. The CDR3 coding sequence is TGTGCCAGCAGCATTGATCCCTCTGGAAACACCATATATTTT. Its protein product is CASSIDPSGNTIYF.